Following are 30 T cell receptor beta chains from one sample sequenced in a study of T cells in Graves' hyperthyroidism and ophthalmopathy. From RNA transcripts, TCR beta CDR3 regions were amplified. Researchers ran a first-round RT-PCR on the TCR CDR3 using the HTBI primer set. A single record per CDR3 protein comes from TCRdb applying MiXCR to the multiplex PCR reads. The repertoire holds around 300,000 distinct CDR3 sequences, approximately 13% seen once, with approximately 7.9% in the top ten. What was sequenced was blood. The receptors here all came from a woman between 40 and 50 years old with Graves' hyperthyroidism.

This chain connects TRBV20-1 to TRBJ2-1; TRBD2 matches 14 bases. V dropped 6 bases and J dropped 9; count of bases not matched to a gene: 10. Per germline, CDR1 DFQATT and CDR2 SNEGSKA (reference sequence). This CDR3 has 15 residues. The CDR3 nucleotides read TGCAGTGCCAGCGGGACTAGCGGGAGTTTCGGTGAGCAGTTCTTC. It is translated as CSASGTSGSFGEQFF.

In its sample, this clonotype was seen many times. The chain recombines TRBV7-9 with TRBJ2-3; D possibly corresponds to TRBD2 (6 bases). The germline V gene encodes CDR1 SEHNR and CDR2 FQNEAQ (reference sequence). The CDR3 consists of 16 residues. Trimming removed 5 bases from V and 1 base from J, with 16 bases in between. Here the CDR3 reads CASSLYIAARTDTQYF. The CDR3 DNA reads TGTGCCAGCAGCCTCTATATAGCGGCCCGCACAGATACGCAGTATTTT.

This clonotype occurred many times. V gene TRBV19 combines with J gene TRBJ1-4; D uncertain. With 3 bases removed from V and 2 bases from J, the gap between germline ends came to 10 bases. Germline V lookup: CDR1 LNHDA, CDR2 SQIVND (reference sequence). This CDR3 has 15 residues. DNA of the CDR3: TGTGCCAGTAGTATTGTGGGAGGGACTAATGAAAAACTGTTTTTT. Protein product: CASSIVGGTNEKLFF.

This clonotype was counted at least ten times. This rearrangement joins TRBV2 to TRBJ1-4; the D is unclear. Trimming took off 9 bases at V and 0 bases at J, with 8 bases between the two ends. The germline V gene encodes CDR1 SNHLY and CDR2 FYNNEI. This CDR3 comprises 13 residues. CDR3: CASQRSTNEKLFF. In DNA, the CDR3 is TGTGCCAGTCAGAGATCAACTAATGAAAAACTGTTTTTT.

V gene TRBV24-1 combines with J gene TRBJ1-2; unclear D gene. In germline, CDR1 is KGHDR, CDR2 SFDVKD. Trimming shortened V by 3 bases and J by 3 bases, and 7 bases separated the two germline ends. This CDR3 region has 13 residues. The CDR3 sequence is CATSDTLHYGYTF. As DNA, the CDR3 is TGTGCCACCAGTGATACCCTTCACTATGGCTACACCTTC.

The sample holds many counts of this clonotype. This rearrangement joins TRBV5-1 to TRBJ1-5, with TRBD1 matching 8 bases. The CDR3 is 14 amino acids. Germline V gene sequence: CDR1 SGHRS, CDR2 YFSETQ. The V segment lost 4 bases and the J segment 5 bases; nucleotides outside the gene matches: 5. CDR3 loop: CASSPGTGDQPQHF. DNA for the CDR3: TGCGCCAGCAGCCCAGGGACAGGTGATCAGCCCCAGCATTTT.

The chain recombines TRBV10-2 with TRBJ2-1, with unresolved D. The V gene's germline CDR1 is WSHSY and CDR2 SAAADI. V lost 5 bases to trimming and J lost 9 bases, with 17 bases between them. CDR3 length: 14 residues. The CDR3 DNA sequence: TGCGCCAGCAGTAAGGCAGATCTAGTGGGTGAGCAGTTCTTC. Protein product: CASSKADLVGEQFF.

This clonotype has at least ten counts. This rearrangement joins TRBV19 to TRBJ2-7; 11 nucleotides agree with TRBD2. Germline trimming cut 6 bases from V and 1 base from J; bases unmatched to any gene: 8. The CDR3 extends over 16 amino acids. The germline CDR1 and CDR2 sequences are LNHDA and SQIVND (reference sequence). The CDR3 spells CASRETSGMYSYEQYF. In DNA, the CDR3 is TGTGCCAGTAGGGAGACTAGCGGGATGTATTCCTACGAGCAGTACTTC. The entire variable domain, with the rest obtained from reference TRBV19 and TRBJ2-7, is as follows: DGGITQSPKYLFRKEGQNVTLSCEQNLNHDAMYWYRQDPGQGLRLIYYSQIVNDFQKGDIAEGYSVSREKKESFPLTVTSAQKNPTAFYLCASRETSGMYSYEQYFGPGTRLTVT.

V gene TRBV7-2 combines with J gene TRBJ2-7, with D perhaps matching TRBD1 (5 bases). The CDR3 has 13 amino acids. The V end lost 5 bases, the J end lost 5 bases, and 13 bases lay between the germline ends. Germline V gene lookup returns CDR1 SGHTA and CDR2 FQGNSA. The CDR3 sequence is CASSHTRADEQYF. The CDR3 DNA is TGTGCCAGCAGCCATACCAGGGCGGACGAGCAGTACTTC.

This clonotype was observed many times. V gene TRBV7-9 combines with J gene TRBJ2-5; TRBD1 agrees at 9 bases. Germline CDR1 reads SEHNR; CDR2 reads FQNEAQ (reference sequence). CDR3 length: 17 residues. The trim removed 5 bases at V and 4 bases at J, leaving 14 bases unmatched. CDR3 nucleotides: TGTGCCAGCAGCGACCTCGTGCGTACAGGGGGCGGAGAGACCCAGTACTTC. Its translation is CASSDLVRTGGGETQYF.

This clonotype was counted ten times or more. The gene calls are TRBV4-1 and TRBJ1-6, with D possibly TRBD1 on 5 matching bases. V shed 1 base and J shed 8 bases, with 12 bases lying between them. The CDR3 sequence is 15 residues long. In germline, CDR1 is MGHRA, CDR2 YSYEKL. The CDR3 nucleotides are TGCGCCAGCAGCCAAGGGAAGTGGGGGGATTCACCCCTCCACTTT. Its protein is CASSQGKWGDSPLHF.

Only a few counts were recorded for this clonotype. This chain uses TRBV6-5 with TRBJ1-4, with a tentative D call TRBD1 (6 bases). CDR1 and CDR2 (germline): MNHEY, SVGAGI. The CDR3 totals 14 residues. Trimming pared 2 bases from V and 6 bases from J, leaving 10 bases between. The CDR3 bases are TGTGCCAGCAGTTACCGGGCAGGGGATGAAAAACTGTTTTTT. This sequence encodes CASSYRAGDEKLFF.

This clonotype turned up a few times. J is TRBJ2-3 and V is TRBV6-2 or TRBV6-3, with D hard to call. This CDR3 contains 12 residues. Trimming took off 2 bases at V and 4 bases at J, with 4 bases between the two ends. Germline loops: CDR1 MNHEY, CDR2 SVGEGT. The CDR3 bases are TGTGCCAGCAGTTACGCCGCAGATACGCAGTATTTT. Protein product: CASSYAADTQYF.

This clonotype has just a few counts. The chain recombines TRBV7-9 with TRBJ1-6, with D perhaps matching TRBD1 (6 bases). Germline CDR1 SEHNR, CDR2 FQNEAQ (reference sequence). Trimming shortened V by 4 bases and J by 7 bases, and 17 bases separated the two germline ends. CDR3 length: 16 amino acids. The CDR3 sequence is CASSSRGTGTNSPLHF. CDR3 coding DNA: TGTGCCAGCAGCTCGCGGGGAACAGGGACAAATTCACCCCTCCACTTT.

This clonotype was recorded a few times. The chain carries TRBV30 and TRBJ2-6; tentatively, D is TRBD2 (5 bases). Between the trimmed V and J ends, which lost 0 bases and 0 bases, there was a span of 9 bases. Germline V gives CDR1 GTSNPN, CDR2 SVGIG (reference sequence). The length of the CDR3 is 16 residues. In DNA, the CDR3 is TGTGCCTGGAGTGTACTAGTCACCTCTGGGGCCAACGTCCTGACTTTC. Protein: CAWSVLVTSGANVLTF.

This clonotype was found a few times. The rearrangement uses TRBV7-2 and TRBJ2-3; 8 bases are a match to TRBD2. The CDR3 has 19 residues. The junction had 15 bases not matched to a gene; V was cut back by 1 base and J by 3 bases. Germline V gene sequence: CDR1 SGHTA, CDR2 FQGNSA. The CDR3: CASSLGRYREGRYTDTQYF. In DNA form, the CDR3 reads TGTGCCAGCAGCTTAGGACGATACCGGGAGGGTCGTTATACAGATACGCAGTATTTT.

Many counts were recorded for this clonotype. The rearrangement links TRBV20-1 to TRBJ2-7, with D possibly TRBD2 on 6 matching bases. The CDR3 has 14 residues. The V end lost 7 bases, the J end lost 0 bases, and 16 bases lay between the germline ends. CDR1 is DFQATT and CDR2 is SNEGSKA in the germline V gene (reference sequence). The CDR3 reads CSGAPLAYSYEQYF. The CDR3 bases are TGCAGTGGGGCCCCCCTAGCGTACTCCTACGAGCAGTACTTC.

This clonotype was counted many times. The chain couples TRBV7-9 to TRBJ1-5; D gene ambiguous. Germline V lookup: CDR1 SEHNR, CDR2 FQNEAQ (reference sequence). There are 15 residues in the CDR3. V was trimmed by 1 base and J by 5 bases, leaving 12 bases between them. The CDR3: CASSLEEDGYQPQHF. CDR3 DNA sequence: TGTGCCAGCAGCTTAGAAGAGGACGGCTATCAGCCCCAGCATTTT.

Ten or more counts support this clonotype. The chain joins TRBV28 to TRBJ1-1; a possible D gene is TRBD1 (5 bases). The germline V and J ends were trimmed by 1 base and 4 bases, with 19 bases remaining between them. Germline V lookup: CDR1 MDHEN, CDR2 SYDVKM. The CDR3 is made up of 17 amino acids. The CDR3 DNA reads as TGTGCCAGCAGTTTATCCCCGGGGACCGCTGGGTCCACTGAAGCTTTCTTT. It is translated as CASSLSPGTAGSTEAFF.

This clonotype turned up a few times. This chain connects TRBV27 to TRBJ1-3; TRBD1 is a possible D gene (6 bases). This CDR3 is 15 amino acids long. Germline V lookup: CDR1 MNHEY, CDR2 SMNVEV (reference sequence). Trimming took off 5 bases at V and 0 bases at J, with 11 bases between the two ends. The CDR3 reads CASSELGGSGNTIYF. As DNA, the CDR3 is TGTGCCAGCAGTGAACTAGGGGGCTCTGGAAACACCATATATTTT.

The J gene is TRBJ1-3, the V gene TRBV25-1; no clear D. The CDR3 extends over 15 amino acids. Germline V CDR1 and CDR2: MGHDK, SYGVNS. Trimming stripped 8 bases from V and 2 bases from J, with 16 bases between. CDR3 in amino acids: CASGSGFLPGNTIYF. CDR3 DNA: TGTGCCAGCGGATCGGGATTTTTACCTGGAAACACCATATATTTT.

This clonotype was observed at least ten times. The chain is built from TRBV28 and TRBJ2-3, with TRBD1 matching over 9 bases. The CDR3 is 15 amino acids. V lost 5 bases to trimming and J lost 6 bases; unmatched junction nucleotides: 9. Germline V gene sequence: CDR1 MDHEN, CDR2 SYDVKM. This CDR3 is CASSVTGGSPDTQYF. Here the CDR3 DNA reads TGTGCCAGCAGTGTAACAGGGGGCTCGCCCGATACGCAGTATTTT.

This clonotype was picked up many times. The chain is built from TRBV20-1 and TRBJ2-7, with 9 bases aligning to TRBD2. Unmatched junction bases numbered 12, after V lost 5 bases and J lost 4 bases. Per the germline V gene, CDR1 is DFQATT and CDR2 is SNEGSKA (reference sequence). This CDR3 has 15 residues. The DNA of the CDR3 is TGCAGTGCTTACCCCCTTAGCGGGAGAACATACGAGCAGTACTTC. It translates to CSAYPLSGRTYEQYF.

The CDR3 nucleotides are TGCAGCGTTGACGGGCCGAGTCTTACCGGGGAGCTGTTTTTT. Translating gives CSVDGPSLTGELFF. The chain is built from TRBV29-1 and TRBJ2-2; D is unresolved. CDR1 and CDR2 from the germline V gene are SQVTM and ANQGSEA. The CDR3 totals 14 residues. The V and J ends lost 3 bases and 5 bases respectively, with 13 bases between them.

This clonotype was picked up a small number of times. The genes are TRBV5-8 and TRBJ1-2, with 8 bases that match TRBD1. CDR1 and CDR2 from the germline V gene are SGHTS and YDEGEE. The junction had 12 bases not matched to a gene; V was cut back by 2 bases and J by 6 bases. The CDR3 contains 16 residues. CDR3: CASSLAVTGATDGYTF. The CDR3 nucleotides are TGTGCCAGCAGCTTAGCGGTGACAGGGGCCACAGATGGCTACACCTTC.

This clonotype was seen at least ten times. CDR3 residues: CASSLVSWRTSGTGQETQYF. CDR3 DNA sequence: TGTGCCAGCAGCTTGGTGTCGTGGCGGACTAGCGGGACTGGGCAAGAGACCCAGTACTTC. The rearrangement links TRBV11-2 to TRBJ2-5; TRBD2 aligns across 12 bases. Germline CDR1 is SGHAT and CDR2 is FQNNGV. This CDR3 region has 20 residues. J gave up 2 bases and V 3 bases, and 16 bases lay outside the gene matches.

This clonotype was counted between two and nine times. In DNA form, the CDR3 reads TGTGCCACCAGGGGTCAGTTGTCACCCCTCCACTTT. Amino acid sequence: CATRGQLSPLHF. This rearrangement joins TRBV28 to TRBJ1-6, with D perhaps TRBD1 (6 bases). CDR1 is MDHEN and CDR2 is SYDVKM in the germline V gene. V was trimmed by 10 bases and J by 10 bases, leaving 14 bases between them. The CDR3 is 12 amino acids.

This clonotype was counted at least ten times. The chain couples TRBV6-1 to TRBJ2-7; tentatively, D is TRBD2 (6 bases). CDR1 and CDR2 from the germline V gene are MNHNS and SASEGT. Trimming shortened V by 5 bases and J by 9 bases, and 14 bases separated the two germline ends. The CDR3 is 12 amino acids. The chain's CDR3 is CASSNTVGGQYF. CDR3 DNA sequence: TGTGCCAGCAGTAATACGGTGGGGGGGCAGTACTTC.

This clonotype was seen repeatedly, ten times or more. The chain has TRBV19 and TRBJ1-6, with D unresolved. Germline V gene sequence: CDR1 LNHDA, CDR2 SQIVND (reference sequence). Trimming removed 0 bases from V and 6 bases from J, with 3 bases in between. The CDR3 covers 13 residues. CDR3 sequence reads: CASSIDVNSPLHF. The CDR3 nucleotides read TGTGCCAGTAGTATAGACGTTAATTCACCCCTCCACTTT.

Many counts were recorded for this clonotype. The J gene is TRBJ1-1, the V gene TRBV20-1, with D hard to call. V was cut by 0 bases and J by 5 bases, with 4 bases left in between. CDR3 length equals 11 residues. The germline CDR1 and CDR2 sequences are DFQATT and SNEGSKA (reference sequence). CDR3 nucleotide sequence: TGCAGTGCTAGAGATTTAACTGAAGCTTTCTTT. It encodes CSARDLTEAFF.